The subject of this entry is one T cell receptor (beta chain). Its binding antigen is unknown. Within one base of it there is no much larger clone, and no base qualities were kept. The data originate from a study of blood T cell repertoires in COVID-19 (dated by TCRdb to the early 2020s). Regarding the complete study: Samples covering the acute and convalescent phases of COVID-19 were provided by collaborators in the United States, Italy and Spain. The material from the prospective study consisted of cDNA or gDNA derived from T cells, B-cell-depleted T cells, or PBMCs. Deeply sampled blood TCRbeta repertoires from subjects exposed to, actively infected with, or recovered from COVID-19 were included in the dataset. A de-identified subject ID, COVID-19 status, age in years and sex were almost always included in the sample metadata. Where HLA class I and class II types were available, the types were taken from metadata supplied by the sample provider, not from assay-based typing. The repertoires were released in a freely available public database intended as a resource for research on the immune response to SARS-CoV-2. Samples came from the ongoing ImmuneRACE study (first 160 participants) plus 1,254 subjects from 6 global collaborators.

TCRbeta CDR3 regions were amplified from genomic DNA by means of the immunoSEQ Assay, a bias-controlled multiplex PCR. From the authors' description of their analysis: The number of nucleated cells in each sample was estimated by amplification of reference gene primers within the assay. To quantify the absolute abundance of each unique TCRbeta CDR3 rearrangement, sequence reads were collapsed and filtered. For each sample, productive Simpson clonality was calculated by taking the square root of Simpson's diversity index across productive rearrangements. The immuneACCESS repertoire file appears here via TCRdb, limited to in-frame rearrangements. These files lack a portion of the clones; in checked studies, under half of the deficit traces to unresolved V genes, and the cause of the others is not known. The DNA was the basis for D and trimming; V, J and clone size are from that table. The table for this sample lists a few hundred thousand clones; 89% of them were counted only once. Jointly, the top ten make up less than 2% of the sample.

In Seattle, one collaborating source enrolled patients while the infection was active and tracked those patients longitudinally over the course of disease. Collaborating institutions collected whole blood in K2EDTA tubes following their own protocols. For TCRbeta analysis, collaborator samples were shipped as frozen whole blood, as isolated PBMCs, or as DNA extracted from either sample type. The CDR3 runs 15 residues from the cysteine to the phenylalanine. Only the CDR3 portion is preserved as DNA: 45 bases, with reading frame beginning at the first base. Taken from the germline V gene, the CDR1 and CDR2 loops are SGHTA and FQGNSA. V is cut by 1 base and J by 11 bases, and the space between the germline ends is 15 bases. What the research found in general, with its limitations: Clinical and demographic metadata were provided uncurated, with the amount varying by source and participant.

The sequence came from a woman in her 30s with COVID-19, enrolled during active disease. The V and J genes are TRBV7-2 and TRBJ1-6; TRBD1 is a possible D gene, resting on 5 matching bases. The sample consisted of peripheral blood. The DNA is TGTGCCAGCAGCTTAGGGGGCAGGGTCACGGCACCCCTCCACTTT. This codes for CASSLGGRVTAPLHF.